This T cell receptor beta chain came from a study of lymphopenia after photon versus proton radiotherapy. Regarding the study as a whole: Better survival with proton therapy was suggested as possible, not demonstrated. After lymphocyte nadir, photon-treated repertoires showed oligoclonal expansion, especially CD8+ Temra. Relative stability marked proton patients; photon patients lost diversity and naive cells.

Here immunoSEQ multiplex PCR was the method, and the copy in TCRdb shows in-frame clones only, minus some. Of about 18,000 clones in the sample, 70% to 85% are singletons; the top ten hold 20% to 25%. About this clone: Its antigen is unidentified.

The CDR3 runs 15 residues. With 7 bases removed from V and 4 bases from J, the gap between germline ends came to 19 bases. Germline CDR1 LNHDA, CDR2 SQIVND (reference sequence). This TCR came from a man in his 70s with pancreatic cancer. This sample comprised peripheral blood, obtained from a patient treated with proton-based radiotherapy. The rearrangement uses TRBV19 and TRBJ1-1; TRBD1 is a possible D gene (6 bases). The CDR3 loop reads CASNVGAGGGTEAFF. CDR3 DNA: TGTGCCAGTAACGTGGGGGCGGGAGGGGGCACTGAAGCTTTCTTT. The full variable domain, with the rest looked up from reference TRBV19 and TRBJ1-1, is DGGITQSPKYLFRKEGQNVTLSCEQNLNHDAMYWYRQDPGQGLRLIYYSQIVNDFQKGDIAEGYSVSREKKESFPLTVTSAQKNPTAFYLCASNVGAGGGTEAFFGQGTRLTVV.